One sample yielded the 17 T cell receptor beta chains listed below, sequenced in a study of T cell responses to AZD1222 COVID-19 vaccine. Method: immunoSEQ multiplex PCR; TCRdb's copy keeps in-frame clones and lacks some. The sample contains around 100,000 clones, around 92% of which appear only once. This specimen was peripheral blood, taken on day 0 of AZD1222 vaccination. The receptors were sampled from an adult in good health.

The chain joins TRBV28 to TRBJ2-7, with TRBD1 matching over 7 bases. Germline CDR1 and CDR2: MDHEN and SYDVKM. V trimming: 5 bases; J trimming: 5 bases; junction bases outside the gene matches: 15. The CDR3 has 16 residues. The CDR3 loop is CASSTLGGRLVNEQYF. Here the CDR3 DNA reads TGTGCCAGCAGTACCCTAGGGGGCAGGCTGGTGAACGAGCAGTACTTC.

This rearrangement joins TRBV30 to TRBJ1-1; D remains ambiguous. Germline V gene sequence: CDR1 GTSNPN, CDR2 SVGIG (reference sequence). This CDR3 region has 11 residues. Trimming removed 4 bases from V and 0 bases from J, with 3 bases in between. The CDR3 DNA reads TGTGCCTGGACGGTGAACACTGAAGCTTTCTTT. Amino acids: CAWTVNTEAFF. The complete variable domain, with remaining parts taken from reference TRBV30 and TRBJ1-1, reads SQTIHQWPATLVQPVGSPLSLECTVEGTSNPNLYWYRQAAGRGLQLLFYSVGIGQISSEVPQNLSASRPQDRQFILSSKKLLLSDSGFYLCAWTVNTEAFFGQGTRLTVV.

The chain links TRBV18 to TRBJ2-5, with D unresolved. The V gene lost 4 bases and the J gene lost 2 bases, with 8 bases spanning the gap. This CDR3 is built from 13 residues. Germline assignment: CDR1 KGHSH and CDR2 LQKENI. Here the CDR3 reads CASSQTVQETQYF. The CDR3 DNA follows: TGTGCCAGCTCACAGACCGTTCAAGAGACCCAGTACTTC.

This sequence joins TRBV28 and TRBJ2-5; the match to TRBD1 covers 9 bases. This CDR3 contains 17 residues. V was clipped by 2 bases and J by 1 base; unmatched bases: 8. Germline CDR1 and CDR2: MDHEN and SYDVKM. CDR3 sequence: CASSLAEDRGFQETQYF. Written as DNA, the CDR3 is TGTGCCAGCAGTTTAGCGGAGGACAGGGGATTCCAAGAGACCCAGTACTTC.

V gene TRBV11-3 combines with J gene TRBJ2-1; D is uncertain. Trimming removed 5 bases from V and 3 bases from J, with 8 bases in between. The CDR3 is made up of 13 amino acids. Per germline, CDR1 SGHNT and CDR2 YENEEA. DNA for the CDR3: TGTGCCAGCAGCACTGAAGACTACAATGAGCAGTTCTTC. Its protein is CASSTEDYNEQFF.

The chain recombines TRBV10-3 with TRBJ2-7, with TRBD1 as a possible D gene (6 bases). V was shortened by 4 bases and J by 2 bases, with 12 bases between the two germline ends. The length of the CDR3 is 14 residues. Germline V gene data show CDR1 as ENHRY and CDR2 as SYGVKD. The CDR3 loop reads CAISGQASPYEQYF. The CDR3 nucleotides read TGTGCCATCAGTGGACAGGCATCCCCCTACGAGCAGTACTTC.

The rearrangement uses TRBV29-1 and TRBJ2-7; TRBD1 matches 8 bases. Germline V gene lookup returns CDR1 SQVTM and CDR2 ANQGSEA. There are 14 residues in the CDR3. The V segment lost 6 bases and the J segment 4 bases; nucleotides outside the gene matches: 11. CDR3: CSVESRTGSYEQYF. The CDR3 coding sequence is TGCAGCGTCGAATCCCGGACAGGGTCGTACGAGCAGTACTTC.

The V call is TRBV10-3, the J call TRBJ1-5, with D hard to call. CDR1 ENHRY and CDR2 SYGVKD come from the germline V gene. V shed 0 bases and J shed 5 bases, with 14 bases lying between them. The CDR3 runs 16 residues. CDR3 loop: CAISESVLASDQPQHF. Here the CDR3 DNA reads TGTGCCATCAGTGAGTCGGTGTTGGCGAGCGATCAGCCCCAGCATTTT.

This chain links TRBV27 with TRBJ1-2; D might be TRBD1 (5 bases). CDR1 and CDR2 from the germline V gene are MNHEY and SMNVEV (reference sequence). Trimming stripped 3 bases from V and 6 bases from J, with 11 bases between. The length of the CDR3 is 13 residues. DNA for the CDR3: TGTGCCAGCAGTTTCACTCGGGGACATGGCTACACCTTC. Translation gives CASSFTRGHGYTF.

Comments on this clone: At one boundary the junction diverges from the germline segment, which might be a read error. This chain uses TRBV29-1 with TRBJ2-7; 10 bases are shared with TRBD1. Germline CDR1 SQVTM, CDR2 ANQGSEA. The CDR3 totals 12 residues. The CDR3 protein is CGGGQGPYEQYF. CDR3 DNA sequence: TGTGGAGGGGGACAGGGGCCCTACGAGCAGTACTTC.

The rearrangement links TRBV28 to TRBJ1-2, with D possibly TRBD1 on 6 matching bases. Germline V lookup: CDR1 MDHEN, CDR2 SYDVKM. The V gene lost 6 bases and the J gene lost 7 bases, with 18 bases spanning the gap. This CDR3 contains 14 residues. Written as DNA, the CDR3 is TGTGCCAGCAGGGGAGGGGGAAGTGGTAGTGGCTACACCTTC. This gives the protein CASRGGGSGSGYTF.

The chain recombines TRBV9 with TRBJ1-2; the match to TRBD1 covers 7 bases. CDR1 and CDR2 from the germline V gene are SGDLS and YYNGEE. V lost 4 bases and J lost 2; bases outside the gene matches: 8. The CDR3 is made up of 15 amino acids. This CDR3 is CASSFRDRENYGYTF. The DNA of the CDR3 is TGTGCCAGCAGCTTCCGGGACAGAGAAAACTATGGCTACACCTTC.

This clone was seen a handful of times. The chain has TRBV15 and TRBJ2-7, with D maybe TRBD2 (5 bases). V lost 1 base to trimming and J lost 0 bases, with 13 bases between them. Germline CDR1 and CDR2: LNHNV and YYDKDF (reference sequence). The CDR3 extends over 16 amino acids. As DNA, the CDR3 is TGTGCCACCAGCAGAGCGGCGGCCGGACTCTCCTACGAGCAGTACTTC. Translating it yields CATSRAAAGLSYEQYF. Based on the CDR3 plus reference TRBV15 and TRBJ2-7, the full variable domain is DAMVIQNPRYQVTQFGKPVTLSCSQTLNHNVMYWYQQKSSQAPKLLFHYYDKDFNNEADTPDNFQSRRPNTSFCFLDIRSPGLGDTAMYLCATSRAAAGLSYEQYFGPGTRLTVT.

V is TRBV9 and J is TRBJ1-2; 7 nucleotides line up with TRBD1. Germline V gene lookup returns CDR1 SGDLS and CDR2 YYNGEE. The CDR3 is 16 amino acids. The V segment lost 0 bases and the J segment 4 bases; nucleotides outside the gene matches: 9. CDR3: CASSVGLGTALYGYTF. CDR3 DNA sequence: TGTGCCAGCAGCGTAGGGCTTGGGACAGCCCTCTATGGCTACACCTTC.

The genes are TRBV9 and TRBJ2-2; no firm D call. This CDR3 has 16 residues. Germline V gene lookup returns CDR1 SGDLS and CDR2 YYNGEE. Trimming removed 0 bases at V and 5 bases at J, with 14 bases between. In DNA, the CDR3 is TGTGCCAGCAGCGTAGGCCCCCCGGGTAGGACCGGGGAGCTGTTTTTT. Translated, it gives CASSVGPPGRTGELFF.

The chain couples TRBV6-5 to TRBJ2-2, with TRBD1 identical over 7 bases. V trimming: 8 bases; J trimming: 3 bases; junction bases outside the gene matches: 3. Germline loops: CDR1 MNHEY, CDR2 SVGAGI. The CDR3 contains 13 residues. The CDR3 is CASQTGYTGELFF. CDR3 bases: TGTGCCAGCCAGACAGGGTACACCGGGGAGCTGTTTTTT.

V usage is TRBV11-1 and J usage is TRBJ2-7; 7 bases map to TRBD1. The CDR3 has 13 residues. From germline, CDR1 is SGHAT and CDR2 FQDESV (reference sequence). Trimming took 4 bases from V and 5 from J; bases not matched to a gene: 5. CDR3 coding DNA: TGTGCCAGCAGCTCGACAGGGCGGAACGAGCAGTACTTC. It codes for CASSSTGRNEQYF.